These 21 T cell receptor beta chains were all obtained from the same sample, sequenced in a study of control samples from healthy donors and cancer patients (dated by TCRdb to the early 2020s). Receptors were amplified or captured by the immunoSEQ multiplex PCR assay. TCRdb obtained this table from immuneACCESS and retained in-frame rearrangements with V and J assigned. These tables miss some clones; where compared with another copy, unresolved V genes account for less than half of the shortfall, and the remainder is unexplained. The table for this sample lists over 100,000 clones; 80% to 95% of them were counted only once. Clones ranked in the top ten supply 2% to 3% of the sample. Sequenced sample: blood. Source of these receptors: a man between 40 and 49 years old in good health.

In DNA, the CDR3 is TGCGCCAGCAGTCGCCCTAACAGGGGGCCTAATCTGAGCTCCTACAATGAGCAGTTCTTC. This encodes CASSRPNRGPNLSSYNEQFF. The genes are TRBV23-1 and TRBJ2-1; TRBD1 aligns across 9 bases. TRBV23-1 counts as an open reading frame of uncertain function. The V segment lost 4 bases and the J segment 0 bases; nucleotides outside the gene matches: 16. CDR3 length: 20 residues.

This chain connects TRBV3-1 (or the pseudogene TRBV3-2) to TRBJ1-5, with no clear D. CDR1 is LGHDT and CDR2 is YNNKEL in the germline V gene (reference sequence). The CDR3 spans 13 residues. V gave up 4 bases and J gave up 4 bases, with 8 bases separating them. This chain's CDR3 is CASSPSTNQPQHF. DNA for the CDR3: TGTGCCAGCAGCCCCTCAACTAATCAGCCCCAGCATTTT.

This chain links TRBV5-5 with TRBJ2-3; the D call may be TRBD1 or TRBD2 (6 bases each). This CDR3 region has 17 residues. V was cut by 0 bases and J by 2 bases, with 16 bases left in between. CDR1 and CDR2 from the germline V gene are SGHKS and YYEKEE (reference sequence). The CDR3 sequence: CASSLVGGLTYTDTQYF. The CDR3, as DNA: TGTGCCAGCAGCTTGGTAGGGGGACTTACATACACAGATACGCAGTATTTT.

This clone turned up a few times. This chain uses TRBV18 with TRBJ1-6; 8 positions match TRBD1. This CDR3 has 15 amino acids. The germline CDR1 and CDR2 sequences are KGHSH and LQKENI. CDR3 DNA: TGTCCTCAGCGACACGGACAGGGCTCCTACTCACCCCTCCACTTT. Amino acids: CPQRHGQGSYSPLHF.

The rearrangement joins TRBV7-8 to TRBJ2-3, with unresolved D. Trimming left V 4 bases short and J 6 bases short, with 5 bases between. CDR3 size: 11 residues. The germline V gene encodes CDR1 SGHVS and CDR2 FQNEAQ. The chain's CDR3 is CASSSQDTQYF. The CDR3 DNA is TGTGCCAGCAGCTCTCAGGATACGCAGTATTTT.

This clone has a handful of counts. CDR3 in DNA: TGTGCCAGCAGCGACACAGATACAAGCTCCGGGGAGCTGTTTTTT. Translating gives CASSDTDTSSGELFF. The rearrangement uses TRBV7-9 and TRBJ2-2; unclear D gene. The CDR3 totals 15 residues. V shed 5 bases and J shed 6 bases, with 16 bases lying between them. CDR1 and CDR2 (germline): SEHNR, FQNEAQ (reference sequence).

The chain recombines TRBV9 with TRBJ2-3; D perhaps matches TRBD2 (7 bases). The V end was cut by 0 bases, the J end by 1 base, with 12 bases between. The CDR3 extends over 16 amino acids. Per the germline V gene, CDR1 is SGDLS and CDR2 is YYNGEE. CDR3 loop: CASSVGGGSGTDTQYF. For the CDR3, the DNA is TGTGCCAGCAGCGTAGGCGGGGGCTCTGGCACAGATACGCAGTATTTT.

The genes are TRBV4-1 and TRBJ1-5; no clear D gene. V was pared by 1 base and J by 4 bases, with 8 bases between. CDR1 is MGHRA and CDR2 is YSYEKL in the germline V gene. This CDR3 has 14 amino acids. The CDR3: CASSQGPGNQPQHF. The CDR3 DNA follows: TGCGCCAGCAGCCAAGGACCGGGGAATCAGCCCCAGCATTTT.

This chain uses TRBV19 with TRBJ2-1; D possibly matches TRBD1 or TRBD2 (5 bases each). The CDR3 extends over 13 amino acids. The V end lost 5 bases, the J end lost 5 bases, and 10 bases lay between the germline ends. Germline CDR1 LNHDA, CDR2 SQIVND (reference sequence). CDR3 sequence reads: CASSPGTDNEQFF. In DNA form, the CDR3 reads TGTGCCAGTAGTCCGGGGACGGACAATGAGCAGTTCTTC. Drawing the rest from reference TRBV19 and TRBJ2-1, the complete variable domain is DGGITQSPKYLFRKEGQNVTLSCEQNLNHDAMYWYRQDPGQGLRLIYYSQIVNDFQKGDIAEGYSVSREKKESFPLTVTSAQKNPTAFYLCASSPGTDNEQFFGPGTRLTVL.

A single count supports this clone. V gene TRBV9 combines with J gene TRBJ2-3; D not certain. This CDR3 region has 14 residues. V lost 3 bases, J lost 3 bases, and 11 bases lay in between. Germline V gene sequence: CDR1 SGDLS, CDR2 YYNGEE. The DNA of the CDR3 is TGTGCCAGCAGCGCCCGCCAACTGACAGATACGCAGTATTTT. This codes for CASSARQLTDTQYF.

This rearrangement joins TRBV27 to TRBJ1-1, with D uncertain. CDR3 length: 14 amino acids. V dropped 5 bases and J dropped 10 bases, with 20 bases sitting between them. In germline, CDR1 is MNHEY, CDR2 SMNVEV (reference sequence). CDR3 protein: CASSNQGRRVGAFF. In DNA form, the CDR3 reads TGTGCCAGCAGTAACCAAGGACGGCGGGTAGGAGCTTTCTTT.

This clone was counted a few times. The V call is TRBV5-4, the J call TRBJ1-1; D is undetermined. The length of the CDR3 is 14 residues. The germline CDR1 and CDR2 sequences are SGHNT and YYREEE (reference sequence). V lost 2 bases and J lost 0, with 8 bases in between. Here the CDR3 DNA reads TGTGCCAGCAGCTTAAGCCAGTTGAACACTGAAGCTTTCTTT. This encodes CASSLSQLNTEAFF.

This clone was seen just once. CDR3 sequence reads: CASSQGRLGSAKNIQYF. The CDR3 DNA is TGTGCCAGCAGCCAAGGGAGACTAGGGTCGGCCAAAAACATTCAGTACTTC. The gene calls are TRBV14 and TRBJ2-4; perhaps TRBD2 as D (6 bases). The CDR3 is made up of 17 amino acids. Germline V CDR1 and CDR2: SGHDN, FVKESK. The germline V and J ends were trimmed by 1 base and 1 base, with 14 bases remaining between them.

J is TRBJ1-5 and V is TRBV7-9; the D gene is possibly TRBD1 (5 bases). The CDR3 runs 13 residues. Trimming shortened V by 5 bases and J by 7 bases, and 12 bases separated the two germline ends. The germline V gene has CDR1 SEHNR and CDR2 FQNEAQ (reference sequence). CDR3 loop: CASSEGGDQPQHF. CDR3 coding DNA: TGTGCCAGCAGCGAGGGTGGGGACCAGCCCCAGCATTTT.

V is TRBV2 and J is TRBJ2-7; no reliable D call. This CDR3 is 13 amino acids long. The V gene lost 7 bases and the J gene lost 4 bases, with 14 bases spanning the gap. In germline, CDR1 is SNHLY, CDR2 FYNNEI. Here the CDR3 DNA reads TGTGCCAGCACACCGTTCAAGGTGTACGAGCAGTACTTC. It translates to CASTPFKVYEQYF.

CDR3 protein: CASSKTGGGDTQYF. The CDR3, as DNA: TGTGCCAGCTCAAAGACAGGGGGCGGAGATACGCAGTATTTT. This rearrangement joins TRBV18 to TRBJ2-3, with 10 bases identical to TRBD1. This CDR3 has 14 residues. Germline loops: CDR1 KGHSH, CDR2 LQKENI. The trim removed 5 bases at V and 5 bases at J, leaving 4 bases unmatched.

The genes are TRBV20-1 and TRBJ2-5; the match to TRBD2 covers 12 bases. Germline V gene sequence: CDR1 DFQATT, CDR2 SNEGSKA (reference sequence). The CDR3 sequence is 14 residues long. V lost 3 bases and J lost 7; bases outside the gene matches: 6. CDR3 sequence: CSASTLAGGGTQYF. The CDR3, as DNA: TGCAGTGCTAGTACACTAGCGGGGGGTGGGACCCAGTACTTC.

The CDR3 coding sequence is TGTGCCAGCTCACCGCAGGCAGGGACGAACACTGAAGCTTTCTTT. It yields the protein CASSPQAGTNTEAFF. This rearrangement joins TRBV18 to TRBJ1-1, with TRBD1 as a possible D gene (5 bases). Trimming removed 3 bases from V and 1 base from J, with 12 bases in between. This CDR3 spans 15 amino acids. Germline CDR1 KGHSH, CDR2 LQKENI. Full variable domain (missing parts from reference TRBV18 and TRBJ1-1): NAGVMQNPRHLVRRRGQEARLRCSPMKGHSHVYWYRQLPEEGLKFMVYLQKENIIDESGMPKERFSAEFPKEGPSILRIQQVVRGDSAAYFCASSPQAGTNTEAFFGQGTRLTVV.

This chain uses TRBV28 with TRBJ2-4; D unresolved. Trimming left V 2 bases short and J 1 base short, with 0 bases between. This CDR3 comprises 12 residues. Germline CDR1 MDHEN, CDR2 SYDVKM. The chain's CDR3 is CASSLAKNIQYF. DNA for the CDR3: TGTGCCAGCAGTTTAGCCAAAAACATTCAGTACTTC.

This rearrangement joins TRBV11-2 to TRBJ1-2, with D uncertain. This CDR3 spans 13 amino acids. Germline V gives CDR1 SGHAT, CDR2 FQNNGV. V lost 0 bases and J 8 bases, leaving 10 bases between the germline ends. CDR3 in amino acids: CASSLEGLQGYTF. The CDR3 DNA reads TGTGCCAGCAGCTTAGAGGGCCTCCAGGGCTACACCTTC.

The gene calls are TRBV10-3 and TRBJ1-6; 10 nucleotides align to TRBD1. Germline CDR1 reads ENHRY; CDR2 reads SYGVKD. The trim removed 7 bases at V and 6 bases at J, leaving 6 bases unmatched. There are 15 residues in the CDR3. CDR3 sequence (DNA): TGTGCCATCACTGAAGGACAGGGGGGTAATTCACCCCTCCACTTT. Protein product: CAITEGQGGNSPLHF.